The 24 T cell receptor beta chains below all came from one sample that was sequenced in a study of molecular identifiers for immune sequencing clone quantification. In TCRdb, the PCR reads were re-called with MiXCR into one record per CDR3 protein. The sample includes around 25,000 distinct CDR3 sequences, 17% seen only once; the top ten take roughly 1%. The source material was naive CD8+ T cells from blood, with Jurkat cell RNA spiked in. Subset described: FACS-sorted CD8+CD4-CCR7+CD45RA+ naive T cells. These receptors were taken from a human donor in good health. Some libraries in this study had Jurkat cell RNA spiked in.

This clonotype was found many times. J is TRBJ2-1 and V is TRBV7-9, with D tentatively TRBD1 or TRBD2 (6 bases each). Trimming left V 8 bases short and J 5 bases short, with 13 bases between. Germline CDR1 reads SEHNR; CDR2 reads FQNEAQ (reference sequence). The CDR3 runs 13 residues. CDR3 residues: CASEGGGDNEQFF. CDR3 sequence (DNA): TGTGCCAGCGAGGGGGGCGGCGACAATGAGCAGTTCTTC. Complete variable domain (other parts from reference TRBV7-9 and TRBJ2-1): DTGVSQNPRHKITKRGQNVTFRCDPISEHNRLYWYRQTLGQGPEFLTYFQNEAQLEKSRLLSDRFSAERPKGSFSTLEIQRTEQGDSAMYLCASEGGGDNEQFFGPGTRLTVL.

In its sample, this clonotype ranks as medium-sized (0.01 to 0.1%). V and J are TRBV29-1 and TRBJ2-5; no firm D call. V was trimmed by 4 bases and J by 0 bases, leaving 12 bases between them. The CDR3 length is 14 residues. Germline-derived CDR1 and CDR2 are SQVTM and ANQGSEA. DNA of the CDR3: TGCAGCGTTGTGTCCAGCCGCAACCAAGAGACCCAGTACTTC. Its protein is CSVVSSRNQETQYF.

This clonotype was picked up many times. The J gene is TRBJ1-5, the V gene TRBV15; no clear D. This CDR3 is 16 amino acids long. Germline V gene data show CDR1 as LNHNV and CDR2 as YYDKDF (reference sequence). The V end lost 2 bases, the J end lost 4 bases, and 15 bases lay between the germline ends. CDR3 nucleotides: TGTGCCACCAGCAGATCCGCCCGTGGCACAAATCAGCCCCAGCATTTT. Protein sequence: CATSRSARGTNQPQHF. Based on the CDR3 plus reference TRBV15 and TRBJ1-5, the full variable domain is DAMVIQNPRYQVTQFGKPVTLSCSQTLNHNVMYWYQQKSSQAPKLLFHYYDKDFNNEADTPDNFQSRRPNTSFCFLDIRSPGLGDTAMYLCATSRSARGTNQPQHFGDGTRLSIL.

In its sample, this clonotype was seen many times. This chain links TRBV6-2 or TRBV6-3 with TRBJ1-5; no reliable D call. The CDR3 consists of 15 residues. V was clipped by 7 bases and J by 0 bases, with 13 bases between them. Germline lookup yields CDR1 MNHEY and CDR2 SVGEGT. The CDR3 is CASKSTEYSNQPQHF. The CDR3 nucleotides read TGTGCCAGCAAGAGTACCGAGTATAGCAATCAGCCCCAGCATTTT.

As to this clonotype: This may arise from a read error, as a much more abundant clone is one base away. This chain's CDR3 is CAGSPLGVTEAFF. The CDR3 DNA sequence: TGTGCCGGCAGCCCGCTGGGGGTCACTGAAGCTTTCTTT. This sequence joins TRBV5-3 and TRBJ1-1; the D gene is possibly TRBD1 (5 bases). TRBV5-3 is noted as an ORF with a role that remains uncertain. There are 13 residues in the CDR3. Trimming took off 10 bases at V and 4 bases at J, with 17 bases between the two ends.

This clonotype was seen at least ten times. The CDR3 nucleotides read TGTGCCAGCAGTGCTAACGGGGGCACAGATACGCAGTATTTT. Protein product: CASSANGGTDTQYF. The V gene is TRBV2, the J gene TRBJ2-3; a possible D gene is TRBD2 (5 bases). The ends were cut back, 4 bases at V and 1 base at J, with 9 bases in the middle. From germline, CDR1 is SNHLY and CDR2 FYNNEI. The CDR3 runs 14 residues.

This clonotype was counted ten times or more. The CDR3 loop is CACNRDGIYEQYF. The CDR3 bases are TGTGCCTGCAACCGGGACGGGATCTACGAGCAGTACTTC. The chain employs TRBV30 and TRBJ2-7, with D possibly called TRBD1 or TRBD2 (5 bases each). Germline values: CDR1 GTSNPN, CDR2 SVGIG (reference sequence). The CDR3 consists of 13 residues. V lost 6 bases and J 3 bases, leaving 15 bases between the germline ends.

This clonotype was counted a few times. A much larger clone sits a single nucleotide away, making a read error possible. The chain employs TRBV2 and TRBJ1-4, with D possibly TRBD1 on 6 matching bases. V was shortened by 3 bases and J by 7 bases, with 21 bases between the two germline ends. This CDR3 is built from 17 residues. CDR1 and CDR2 (germline): SNHLY, FYNNEI. CDR3 in DNA: TGTGCCAGCAGTGAGGCAGGGGCCAGCACATGGGGTGAAAAACTGTTTTTT. Its translation is CASSEAGASTWGEKLFF.

This clonotype was recorded many times. The genes are TRBV29-1 and TRBJ2-3; maybe TRBD2 (6 bases). CDR1 and CDR2 (germline): SQVTM, ANQGSEA. The ends were cut back, 3 bases at V and 3 bases at J, with 16 bases in the middle. The CDR3 covers 15 residues. DNA of the CDR3: TGCAGCGTTGAGGTCAAGGGGAGGAGTACAGATACGCAGTATTTT. This encodes CSVEVKGRSTDTQYF.

This clonotype was recorded only once. This chain links TRBV7-8 with TRBJ2-5; 9 nucleotides align to TRBD2. J gave up 5 bases and V 3 bases, and 7 bases lay outside the gene matches. Germline V CDR1 and CDR2: SGHVS, FQNEAQ. This CDR3 comprises 15 residues. The CDR3 sequence: CASSLYGTSWETQYF. DNA of the CDR3: TGTGCCAGCAGCTTGTACGGGACTAGCTGGGAGACCCAGTACTTC.

This clonotype occurred many times. The junction shows a germline mismatch at one end, possibly a read error. The genes are TRBV11-2 and TRBJ2-1; D is unclear. The CDR3 is 14 residues long. Germline assignment: CDR1 SGHAT and CDR2 FQNNGV. The CDR3 loop reads CASSLDYSYDEQFF. CDR3 DNA: TGTGCCAGCAGCTTAGACTATAGCTACGATGAGCAGTTCTTC.

This clonotype was picked up many times. The rearrangement uses TRBV28 and TRBJ1-6; possible D gene TRBD1, 6 bases. The CDR3 sequence is 14 residues long. V gave up 3 bases and J gave up 10 bases, with 13 bases separating them. The germline V gene encodes CDR1 MDHEN and CDR2 SYDVKM. The CDR3, as DNA: TGTGCCAGCAGTTTGCGAGGGGGTGGATCACCCCTCCACTTT. Translated: CASSLRGGGSPLHF.

This clonotype was recorded at least ten times. The chain carries TRBV20-1 and TRBJ2-7; 9 nucleotides agree with TRBD2. The germline gives CDR1 DFQATT, CDR2 SNEGSKA (reference sequence). The CDR3 consists of 15 residues. With 2 bases clipped from V and 0 bases from J, the junction kept 5 bases outside the gene matches. CDR3 DNA: TGCAGTGCTAGAAATCTAGCGGGAAGCTCCTACGAGCAGTACTTC. Protein sequence: CSARNLAGSSYEQYF.

There are a few counts of this clonotype. As the CDR3 is not closed by the conserved phenylalanine or tryptophan, this likely results from a read error. The gene calls are TRBV7-6 and TRBJ1-5; D is possibly TRBD1 (5 bases). With 5 bases removed from V and 7 bases from J, the gap between germline ends came to 12 bases. Germline CDR1 SGHVS, CDR2 FNYEAQ. The CDR3 is 13 amino acids. In DNA form, the CDR3 reads TGTGCCAGCAGCGCGTCCAGGGACCAGCCCCAGCATCTT. This gives the protein CASSASRDQPQHL.

This clonotype was seen many times. V and J are TRBV29-1 and TRBJ2-3, with TRBD2 as a possible D gene (6 bases). This CDR3 has 15 residues. The germline V gene encodes CDR1 SQVTM and CDR2 ANQGSEA. The DNA for the CDR3 is TGCAGTTTCCGACGTGGAGGGCTTTCCACAGATACGCAGTATTTT. It codes for CSFRRGGLSTDTQYF.

This clonotype has ten or more counts. This chain joins TRBV12-3 or TRBV12-4 and TRBJ2-3, with 9 bases lining up with TRBD2. The CDR3 spans 17 residues. With 4 bases clipped from V and 3 bases from J, the junction kept 11 bases outside the gene matches. CDR3 DNA sequence: TGTGCCAGCAGTTCTCCCCCAGCGGGGGGTAAAACAGATACGCAGTATTTT. It translates to CASSSPPAGGKTDTQYF.

Concerning this clonotype: A much larger clone sits a single nucleotide away, making a read error possible. V gene TRBV5-6 combines with J gene TRBJ2-3; no definite D call. The germline V gene encodes CDR1 SGHDT and CDR2 YYEEEE. The CDR3 totals 14 residues. CDR3 DNA: TGTGCCAGCAGCTTGGGGGCCCTCACAGATGCGCAGTATTTT. Amino acids: CASSLGALTDAQYF.

With respect to this clonotype: A read error may explain this, as a much larger clone is one base away. The rearrangement joins TRBV18 to TRBJ2-3, with 12 bases aligning to TRBD2. CDR1 is KGHSH, CDR2 LQKENI, per germline. The CDR3 covers 17 residues. The chain's CDR3 is CASSLLAGGTSTGTQYF. The CDR3 coding sequence is TGTGCCAGCTCACTACTAGCGGGGGGCACTAGCACAGGTACGCAGTATTTT. The whole variable domain, remainder taken from reference TRBV18 and TRBJ2-3, is NAGVMQNPRHLVRRRGQEARLRCSPMKGHSHVYWYRQLPEEGLKFMVYLQKENIIDESGMPKERFSAEFPKEGPSILRIQQVVRGDSAAYFCASSLLAGGTSTGTQYFGPGTRLTVL.

This clonotype is medium-sized within its sample. The chain joins TRBV7-6 to TRBJ2-3; perhaps TRBD2 as D (5 bases). The CDR3 sequence is 17 residues long. Trimming took 3 bases from V and 0 from J, leaving 16 bases between them. Germline CDR1 and CDR2: SGHVS and FNYEAQ. The CDR3: CASSLPRRSTSTDTQYF. CDR3 DNA: TGTGCCAGCAGCTTGCCTCGGAGGTCAACTAGCACAGATACGCAGTATTTT.

By sample share, this clonotype is medium-sized. The V gene is TRBV7-9, the J gene TRBJ2-7; weak D call: TRBD2 (5 bases). With 5 bases removed from V and 0 bases from J, the gap between germline ends came to 11 bases. This CDR3 spans 14 amino acids. Germline-derived CDR1 and CDR2 are SEHNR and FQNEAQ (reference sequence). The CDR3 protein is CASSPGGGSYEQYF. Written as DNA, the CDR3 is TGTGCCAGCAGCCCCGGAGGAGGCTCCTACGAGCAGTACTTC.

Details on this clonotype: This may stem from a read error, because a much larger clone lies one nucleotide away. Since no conserved phenylalanine or tryptophan closes the CDR3, a read error is the likely cause. The chain links TRBV11-2 to TRBJ2-1; D gene unclear. Trimming took off 8 bases at V and 4 bases at J, with 12 bases between the two ends. Germline V CDR1 and CDR2: SGHAT, FQNNGV. The length of the CDR3 is 13 residues. This CDR3 reads CASRRPSYNEQFS. As DNA, the CDR3 is TGTGCCAGCCGGAGACCGTCGTACAATGAGCAGTTCTCC.

This clonotype occurred many times. The chain carries TRBV6-6 and TRBJ2-5, with unresolved D. Germline V gene lookup returns CDR1 MNHNY and CDR2 SVGAGI (reference sequence). This CDR3 region has 15 residues. The germline V and J ends were trimmed by 2 bases and 0 bases, with 10 bases remaining between them. CDR3 loop: CASSYGRMYQETQYF. CDR3 sequence (DNA): TGTGCCAGCAGTTACGGCAGAATGTACCAAGAGACCCAGTACTTC.

V usage is TRBV11-2 and J usage is TRBJ2-7; the D call may be TRBD1 or TRBD2 (5 bases each). The CDR3 is 12 residues long. Germline V gene lookup returns CDR1 SGHAT and CDR2 FQNNGV. V lost 1 base, J lost 6 bases, and 7 bases lay in between. CDR3 nucleotide sequence: TGTGCCAGCAGCTTAGGGGACCTCGAGCAGTACTTC. Translation: CASSLGDLEQYF.

This clonotype was observed a few times. This may be a read error: a much more frequent sequence differs by one nucleotide. V gene TRBV5-1 combines with J gene TRBJ2-3, with D perhaps matching TRBD2 (5 bases). This CDR3 region has 13 residues. The germline V gene encodes CDR1 SGHRS and CDR2 YFSETQ. The V end was cut by 5 bases, the J end by 14 bases, with 21 bases between. The CDR3 DNA sequence: TGCGCCAGCAGTAGTGGACTGGGCGAGCGACGGTATTTT. The encoded protein is CASSSGLGERRYF.